The sample holds one count of the clone carrying this T cell receptor beta chain. This specimen belongs to a study of CD8+CD57+ T cells in acquired aplastic anemia. TCR beta VDJ combinations and CDR3 sequences were profiled from genomic DNA. TCRdb redid the calling of the reads with MiXCR, one entry per CDR3 protein. The data contain about 98,000 distinct CDR3 sequences, 55% to 70% of them singletons. CDR3 size: 14 residues. CDR1 MGHDK and CDR2 SYGVNS come from the germline V gene. Trimming removed 6 bases at V and 10 bases at J, with 16 bases between. All patients picked for sequencing had shown, by flow cytometry, an expansion of CD8+CD57+ cells.

The J gene is TRBJ1-6, the V gene TRBV25-1; D unclear. The sequence was collected from a human donor with aplastic anemia. Sample: sorted CD4+, CD8+, or CD8+CD57+ T cells (not recorded which) from PBMCs. For the CDR3, the DNA is TGTGCCAGCAGATATTCGTATAATGGATCACCCCTCCACTTT. Translation gives CASRYSYNGSPLHF.